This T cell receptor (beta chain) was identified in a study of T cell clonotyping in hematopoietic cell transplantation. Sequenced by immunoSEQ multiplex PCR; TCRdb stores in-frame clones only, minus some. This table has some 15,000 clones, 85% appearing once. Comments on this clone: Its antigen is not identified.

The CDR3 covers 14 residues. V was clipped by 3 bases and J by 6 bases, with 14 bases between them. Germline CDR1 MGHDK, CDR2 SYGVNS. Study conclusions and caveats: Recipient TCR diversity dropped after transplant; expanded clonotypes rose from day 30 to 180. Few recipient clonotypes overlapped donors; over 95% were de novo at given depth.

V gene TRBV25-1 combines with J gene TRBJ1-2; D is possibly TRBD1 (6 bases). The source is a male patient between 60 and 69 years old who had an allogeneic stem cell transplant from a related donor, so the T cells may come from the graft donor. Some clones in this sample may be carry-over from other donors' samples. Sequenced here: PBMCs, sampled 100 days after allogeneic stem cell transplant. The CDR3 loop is CASSEGQRLNGYTF. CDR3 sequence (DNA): TGTGCCAGCAGTGAGGGACAACGCCTTAATGGCTACACCTTC.